This section outlines one TCR beta chain sequence together with its context. Clones were read by immunoSEQ multiplex PCR, and TCRdb kept only the in-frame ones, dropping some. The table has 95,000 to 120,000 clones, approximately 82% seen once. Per germline, CDR1 SGHKS and CDR2 YYEKEE (reference sequence). The CDR3 extends over 18 amino acids. Trimming removed 1 base at V and 0 bases at J, with 19 bases between. The entry originates in a study of control samples from healthy donors and cancer patients. The chain couples TRBV5-5 to TRBJ1-1, with D possibly TRBD1 on 6 matching bases. The source material was blood. The source is a man younger than 30 in good health. This chain's CDR3 is CASSLYSQTGHLNTEAFF. CDR3 DNA: TGTGCCAGCAGCTTGTATTCACAGACGGGACACCTGAACACTGAAGCTTTCTTT.